This T cell receptor (beta chain) was recorded in a study of shared clonotypes between healthy human individuals. Study-level results: Sampling was confined to blood; repertoires within tissues likely differ.

Recent acute infections and vaccinations were absent in the healthy HIV-negative adult donors. Without sorting, samples used 85 million to 95 million PBMCs for genomic DNA. Turning to this clone: The antigen is not known. It is likely a read error: a sequence one base away is far more abundant.

Germline assignment: CDR1 SGHDT and CDR2 YYEEEE. V lost 7 bases, J lost 1 base, and 14 bases lay in between. CDR3 length: 14 residues. Data came from immunoSEQ multiplex PCR; TCRdb stores just in-frame clones and leaves some out. This table has 470,000 or so clones, over 75% appearing once. Sequenced: PBMCs. J is TRBJ1-1 and V is TRBV5-6, with a possible D match to TRBD1 (6 bases). The receptor's source is a middle-aged woman in good health. Some clones in this sample may be carry-over from other donors' samples. The CDR3 region is CASGYPDRNTEAFF. The CDR3 DNA reads TGTGCCAGCGGCTACCCGGACAGGAACACTGAAGCTTTCTTT.